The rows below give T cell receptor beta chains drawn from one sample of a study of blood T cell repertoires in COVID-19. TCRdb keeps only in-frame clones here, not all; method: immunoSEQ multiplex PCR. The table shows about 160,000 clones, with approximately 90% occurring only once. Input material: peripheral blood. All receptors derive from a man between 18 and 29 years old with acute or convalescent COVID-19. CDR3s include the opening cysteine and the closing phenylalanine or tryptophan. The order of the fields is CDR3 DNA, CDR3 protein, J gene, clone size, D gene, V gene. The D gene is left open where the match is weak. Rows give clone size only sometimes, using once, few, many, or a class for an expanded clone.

TGTGCCAGCAGTGAGGGAGGGATCGGGATGAACACTGAAGCTTTCTTT | CASSEGGIGMNTEAFF | TRBJ1-1 | NA | NA | TRBV6-4
TGTGCCAGCAGCTTGAGGGACAGGGCAGCGATGAACACTGAAGCTTTCTTT | CASSLRDRAAMNTEAFF | TRBJ1-1 | NA | TRBD1 | TRBV7-9
TGCAGCGCCGGGGAGGGGATGAACACTGAAGCTTTCTTT | CSAGEGMNTEAFF | TRBJ1-1 | once | NA | TRBV29-1
TGTGCCAGCAGTTATACAGGGGCCCATACGCAGTATTTT | CASSYTGAHTQYF | TRBJ2-3 | NA | TRBD1 | TRBV5-4
TGTGCCAGCAGCACCTGGACTAGCGGGAGGGGCAATGAGCAGTTCTTC | CASSTWTSGRGNEQFF | TRBJ2-1 | NA | TRBD2 | TRBV11-3
TGTGCCAGCAGCTTAGGGGACGGGGGGCGAAATACTGAAGCTTTCTTT | CASSLGDGGRNTEAFF | TRBJ1-1 | NA | NA | TRBV7-9
TGTGCCAGCAGCCCACAACAGGGGATCGGCTATGGCTACACCTTC | CASSPQQGIGYGYTF | TRBJ1-2 | NA | TRBD1 | TRBV7-2
TGTGCCAGTAGTATAATAAACAGGGACGAGCAGTACTTC | CASSIINRDEQYF | TRBJ2-7 | NA | NA | TRBV19
TGCGCCAGCAGCTTAAATAGGGACAGGGATAACTATGGCTACACCTTC | CASSLNRDRDNYGYTF | TRBJ1-2 | NA | TRBD1 | TRBV5-1
TGTGCCAGCAGTGACGGGGGTCGCACTGAAGCTTTCTTT | CASSDGGRTEAFF | TRBJ1-1 | NA | NA | TRBV2
TGTGCCAGCAGTGAATATGCCGGGAGGGATGGCTACACCTTC | CASSEYAGRDGYTF | TRBJ1-2 | NA | NA | TRBV2
TGTGCCACCAGTGATTCCCCAACCGGGACAGGGAGGCTCCCTGAAGCTTTCTTT | CATSDSPTGTGRLPEAFF | TRBJ1-1 | NA | TRBD1 | TRBV24-1
TGTGCCAGCAGCGTAGGCGGGACTAACTACGAGCAGTACTTC | CASSVGGTNYEQYF | TRBJ2-7 | NA | TRBD2 | TRBV9
TGTGCCAGCAGGACTCGGACTAGCGACCAAGAGACCCAGTACTTC | CASRTRTSDQETQYF | TRBJ2-5 | NA | TRBD2 | TRBV25-1
TGTGCCAGTAGTATCACAGGACTCAGGGGGAACACTGAAGCTTTCTTT | CASSITGLRGNTEAFF | TRBJ1-1 | NA | NA | TRBV19
TGTGCCAGCAGCGTTTTCCCGGGTATATCCGGGACAGGCTACAATCAGCCCCAGCATTTT | CASSVFPGISGTGYNQPQHF | TRBJ1-5 | NA | TRBD1 | TRBV2
TGCGCCAGCAGCACCGGTAGTATCACTGAAGCTTTCTTT | CASSTGSITEAFF | TRBJ1-1 | once | NA | TRBV5-1
TGTGCCAGCAGCCCGGGACAGGGGGCTAGGGAAGCTTTCTTT | CASSPGQGAREAFF | TRBJ1-1 | NA | TRBD1 | TRBV9
TGTGCCAGCAGATTAGGACAAGCCACAGATACGCAGTATTTT | CASRLGQATDTQYF | TRBJ2-3 | NA | NA | TRBV6-5
TGTGCCAGCTCACCACTCGGACAGAGCGAGCAGTACTTC | CASSPLGQSEQYF | TRBJ2-7 | few | NA | TRBV18
TGTGCCAGCAGCTTACTTCCTACTAGCCCCTACGAGCAGTACTTC | CASSLLPTSPYEQYF | TRBJ2-7 | NA | NA | TRBV11-3
TGTGCCAGCAGTCTCAGGGACACTGAAGCTTTCTTT | CASSLRDTEAFF | TRBJ1-1 | NA | NA | TRBV12-3/TRBV12-4
TGCGCCAGCAGCTTTCGGGCGGGAGAAGGATCCTACAATGAGCAGTTCTTC | CASSFRAGEGSYNEQFF | TRBJ2-1 | NA | TRBD2 | TRBV5-1
TGTGCCAGCAAACTTGGACAGGGTAGCAATCAGCCCCAGCATTTT | CASKLGQGSNQPQHF | TRBJ1-5 | NA | TRBD1 | TRBV27
TGCGCCAGCAGCTTCCCTGACATCGCAGATACGCAGTATTTT | CASSFPDIADTQYF | TRBJ2-3 | once | NA | TRBV5-1
TGTGCCAGCAGTTTATGGGCAGCCTACGAGCAGTACTTC | CASSLWAAYEQYF | TRBJ2-7 | NA | NA | TRBV12-3/TRBV12-4
TGTGCCTGGAGTGTACGTGAAGGGAGAGAGACCCAGTACTTC | CAWSVREGRETQYF | TRBJ2-5 | once | NA | TRBV30
TGCGCCAGCAGCTTCCCGATTGTCGGCGGTCCAGCAGATACGCAGTATTTT | CASSFPIVGGPADTQYF | TRBJ2-3 | NA | NA | TRBV5-1
TGTGCCAGCAGCCACAGGGGCCCAGGCGGTGTTGGCTACACCTTC | CASSHRGPGGVGYTF | TRBJ1-2 | NA | TRBD1 | TRBV11-2
TGTGCCATCTTAGCGGGAGTAACCACAGATACGCAGTATTTT | CAILAGVTTDTQYF | TRBJ2-3 | NA | TRBD2 | TRBV30
TGTGCCAGCTCACCGATCGGGACAGGGGGCTTGGAGACCCAGTACTTC | CASSPIGTGGLETQYF | TRBJ2-5 | NA | TRBD1 | TRBV18
TGTGCCTGGAGTGTACTAGAGAGGGATGACACTGAAGCTTTCTTT | CAWSVLERDDTEAFF | TRBJ1-1 | NA | NA | TRBV30
TGTGCCTGGACCGGACTAGCGGGAGTGGTAAACAATGAGCAGTTCTTC | CAWTGLAGVVNNEQFF | TRBJ2-1 | NA | TRBD2 | TRBV30
TGTGCCATCAGTGAGCCAGGGGCCTACGAGCAGTACTTC | CAISEPGAYEQYF | TRBJ2-7 | NA | NA | TRBV10-3
TGTGCCAGCAGTTTAAGACAGCCTAGCTCTGGAAACACCATATATTTT | CASSLRQPSSGNTIYF | TRBJ1-3 | NA | NA | TRBV27
TGTGCCAGCAGCTTGGGACAGACAAGTTATGGCTACACCTTC | CASSLGQTSYGYTF | TRBJ1-2 | few | TRBD1 | TRBV11-2
TGTGCCAGCAGCCAACGGACAGGGACCGGGTACACTGAAGCTTTCTTT | CASSQRTGTGYTEAFF | TRBJ1-1 | NA | TRBD1 | TRBV3-1/TRBV3-2